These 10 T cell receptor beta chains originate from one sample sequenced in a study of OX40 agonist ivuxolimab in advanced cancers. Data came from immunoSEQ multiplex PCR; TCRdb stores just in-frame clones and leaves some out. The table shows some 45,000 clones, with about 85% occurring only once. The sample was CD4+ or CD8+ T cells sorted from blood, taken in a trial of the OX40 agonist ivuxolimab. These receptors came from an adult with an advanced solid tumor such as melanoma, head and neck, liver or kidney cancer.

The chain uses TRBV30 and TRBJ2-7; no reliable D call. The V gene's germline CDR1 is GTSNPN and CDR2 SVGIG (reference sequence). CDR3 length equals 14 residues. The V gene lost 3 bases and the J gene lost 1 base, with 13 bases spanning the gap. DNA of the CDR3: TGTGCCTGGAGAACGAAGAGATCATCCTACGAGCAGTACTTC. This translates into CAWRTKRSSYEQYF.

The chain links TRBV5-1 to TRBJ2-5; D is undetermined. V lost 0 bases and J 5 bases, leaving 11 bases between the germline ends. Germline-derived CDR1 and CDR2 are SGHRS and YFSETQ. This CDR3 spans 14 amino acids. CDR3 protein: CASSLASYQETQYF. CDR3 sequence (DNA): TGCGCCAGCAGCTTGGCCAGTTATCAGGAGACCCAGTACTTC.

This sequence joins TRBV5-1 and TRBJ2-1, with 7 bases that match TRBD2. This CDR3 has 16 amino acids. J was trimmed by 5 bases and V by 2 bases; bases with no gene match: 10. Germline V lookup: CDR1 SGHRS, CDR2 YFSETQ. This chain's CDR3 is CASSFSGEGRNNEQFF. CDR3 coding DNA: TGCGCCAGCAGCTTCTCTGGGGAGGGCAGGAACAATGAGCAGTTCTTC. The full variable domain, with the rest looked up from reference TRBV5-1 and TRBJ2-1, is KAGVTQTPRYLIKTRGQQVTLSCSPISGHRSVSWYQQTPGQGLQFLFEYFSETQRNKGNFPGRFSGRQFSNSRSEMNVSTLELGDSALYLCASSFSGEGRNNEQFFGPGTRLTVL.

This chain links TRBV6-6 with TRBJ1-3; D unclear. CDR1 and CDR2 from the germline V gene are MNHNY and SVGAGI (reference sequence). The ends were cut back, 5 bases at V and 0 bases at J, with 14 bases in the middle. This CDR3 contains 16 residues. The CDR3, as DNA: TGTGCCAGCAGTATACAAGAAGGGAACTCTGGAAACACCATATATTTT. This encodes CASSIQEGNSGNTIYF.

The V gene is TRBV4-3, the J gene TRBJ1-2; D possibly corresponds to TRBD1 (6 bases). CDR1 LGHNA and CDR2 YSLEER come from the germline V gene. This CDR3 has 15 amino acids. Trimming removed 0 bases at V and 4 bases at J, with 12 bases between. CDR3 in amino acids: CASSQDSYRAYGYTF. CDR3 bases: TGCGCCAGCAGCCAAGATTCGTACAGGGCCTATGGCTACACCTTC.

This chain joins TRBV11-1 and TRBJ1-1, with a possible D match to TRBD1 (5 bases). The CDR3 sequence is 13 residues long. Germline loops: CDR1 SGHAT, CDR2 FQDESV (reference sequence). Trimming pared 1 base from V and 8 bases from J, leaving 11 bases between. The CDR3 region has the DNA TGTGCCAGCAGCTTAGAGACAGAGGCCGAAGCTTTCTTT. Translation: CASSLETEAEAFF.

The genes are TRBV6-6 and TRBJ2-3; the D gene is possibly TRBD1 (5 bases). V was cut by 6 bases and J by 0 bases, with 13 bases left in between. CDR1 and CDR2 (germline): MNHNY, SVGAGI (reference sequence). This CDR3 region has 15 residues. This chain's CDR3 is CASRERRVSTDTQYF. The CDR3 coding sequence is TGTGCCAGCAGGGAACGCAGGGTCAGCACAGATACGCAGTATTTT.

For the CDR3, the DNA is TGTGCCAGCAGCCGGAAAGGGGCGTGGACAGGGAGGGAGACCCAGTACTTC. This sequence encodes CASSRKGAWTGRETQYF. V and J are TRBV5-8 and TRBJ2-5; 8 nucleotides align to TRBD1. Trimming cost V 4 bases and J 5 bases; bases outside gene matches: 16. Germline V gives CDR1 SGHTS, CDR2 YDEGEE. This CDR3 contains 17 residues.

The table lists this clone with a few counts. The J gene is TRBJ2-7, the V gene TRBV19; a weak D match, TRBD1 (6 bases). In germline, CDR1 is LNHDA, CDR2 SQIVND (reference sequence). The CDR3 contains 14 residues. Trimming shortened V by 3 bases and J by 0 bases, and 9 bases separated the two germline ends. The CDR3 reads CASSIDRSSYEQYF. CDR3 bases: TGTGCCAGTAGTATTGACAGGAGCTCCTACGAGCAGTACTTC.

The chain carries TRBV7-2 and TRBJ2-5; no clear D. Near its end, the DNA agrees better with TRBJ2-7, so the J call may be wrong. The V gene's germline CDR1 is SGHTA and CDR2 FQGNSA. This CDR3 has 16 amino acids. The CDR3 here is CASSPMGFPYTYEQYF. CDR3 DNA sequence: TGTGCCAGCAGCCCCATGGGCTTTCCGTACACCTACGAGCAGTACTTC.